This is a list of T cell receptor beta chains from one sample in a study of radiotherapy plus CTLA-4 blockade in lung cancer. Repertoires were generated with immunoSEQ multiplex PCR, while TCRdb's copy carries only in-frame clones and drops some. Found here are about 60,000 clones, roughly four fifths of them singletons; the top ten hold 2.5% to 3.5%. The starting material was peripheral blood, obtained from a patient treated with radiotherapy plus ipilimumab. All receptors derive from a human donor with non-small cell lung cancer who had a complete response to radiotherapy plus ipilimumab. Both conserved end residues are part of each CDR3. Fields, in order: D gene, CDR3 length, clone size, V gene, J gene, CDR3 protein, CDR3 DNA. The D gene is left open where the match is weak. Clone size is not always given. Where it is, it says once, few, many or a class for expanded clones.

D: .; length: 15; size: .; V: TRBV28; J: TRBJ2-7; CDR3: CASSLTDRTVGEQYF; DNA: TGTGCCAGCAGTTTAACAGACAGGACAGTTGGCGAGCAGTACTTC
D: .; length: 14; size: .; V: TRBV27; J: TRBJ1-6; CDR3: CASSHRESNSPLHF; DNA: TGTGCCAGCAGTCACAGGGAGTCAAATTCACCCCTCCACTTT
D: TRBD1; length: 17; size: few; V: TRBV14; J: TRBJ1-4; CDR3: CASSRTRGQGSNEKLFF; DNA: TGTGCCAGCAGCCGAACTCGTGGACAGGGAAGTAATGAAAAACTGTTTTTT
D: .; length: 18; size: .; V: TRBV9; J: TRBJ1-1; CDR3: CASSVVGGVAGVGAEAFF; DNA: TGTGCCAGCAGCGTAGTGGGGGGGGTCGCAGGGGTTGGCGCTGAAGCTTTCTTT
D: TRBD1; length: 14; size: few; V: TRBV28; J: TRBJ1-2; CDR3: CASSRQGGGYGYTF; DNA: TGTGCCAGCAGTAGACAGGGGGGCGGCTATGGCTACACCTTC
D: TRBD1; length: 16; size: once; V: TRBV12-5; J: TRBJ2-2; CDR3: CASGLGDSWGTGELFF; DNA: TGTGCTAGTGGTTTGGGGGACAGTTGGGGGACCGGGGAGCTGTTTTTT
D: .; length: 14; size: once; V: TRBV5-1; J: TRBJ2-5; CDR3: CASSLGGGQETQYF; DNA: TGCGCCAGCAGCCTGGGGGGAGGTCAAGAGACCCAGTACTTC
D: TRBD1; length: 15; size: .; V: TRBV28; J: TRBJ2-7; CDR3: CASSTLGQGAYEQYF; DNA: TGTGCCAGCAGCACCCTCGGACAGGGGGCCTACGAGCAGTACTTC
D: .; length: 19; size: .; V: TRBV5-8; J: TRBJ2-5; CDR3: CASRRFGLSRQAYQETQYF; DNA: TGTGCCAGCAGGCGATTCGGTTTGTCCCGACAGGCCTACCAAGAGACCCAGTACTTC
D: .; length: 14; size: .; V: TRBV7-2; J: TRBJ1-1; CDR3: CASAYRDTVDEAFF; DNA: TGTGCCAGCGCCTACCGGGACACGGTAGATGAAGCTTTCTTT
D: .; length: 13; size: .; V: TRBV11-2; J: TRBJ2-4; CDR3: CASSSRTQNIQYF; DNA: TGTGCCAGCAGCTCCCGGACACAAAACATTCAGTACTTC
D: .; length: 12; size: .; V: TRBV7-9; J: TRBJ1-2; CDR3: CASSFRGDGYTF; DNA: TGTGCCAGCAGCTTCAGGGGAGATGGCTACACCTTC
D: TRBD2; length: 14; size: few; V: TRBV18; J: TRBJ2-7; CDR3: CASSHRGDRGGKYF; DNA: TGTGCCAGCTCCCACCGCGGGGACCGGGGGGGAAAGTACTTC
D: .; length: 16; size: .; V: TRBV28; J: TRBJ1-2; CDR3: CASSPETSRANYGYTF; DNA: TGTGCCAGCAGTCCAGAAACAAGTCGGGCTAACTATGGCTACACCTTC
D: TRBD1; length: 13; size: .; V: TRBV6-5; J: TRBJ1-2; CDR3: CASTTGTGVGYTF; DNA: TGTGCCAGCACTACCGGGACAGGGGTTGGCTACACCTTC
D: .; length: 13; size: once; V: TRBV2; J: TRBJ2-3; CDR3: CASSAQRGETQYF; DNA: TGTGCCAGCAGCGCACAACGCGGGGAGACGCAGTATTTT
D: TRBD2; length: 17; size: .; V: TRBV7-9; J: TRBJ2-2; CDR3: CASSPSLAGVGTGELFF; DNA: TGTGCCAGCAGCCCGAGCCTAGCGGGGGTTGGCACCGGGGAGCTGTTTTTT
D: TRBD1; length: 15; size: .; V: TRBV28; J: TRBJ1-2; CDR3: CASSLSRQGGNGYTF; DNA: TGTGCCAGCAGTTTATCGAGACAGGGGGGGAATGGCTACACCTTC
D: TRBD1; length: 17; size: few; V: TRBV27; J: TRBJ2-6; CDR3: CASSFLDRSSGANVLTF; DNA: TGTGCCAGCAGTTTCTTGGACAGGAGCTCTGGGGCCAACGTCCTGACTTTC
D: .; length: 11; size: .; V: TRBV6-6; J: TRBJ1-4; CDR3: CASSPDEKLFF; DNA: TGTGCCAGCAGCCCGGATGAAAAACTGTTTTTT
D: .; length: 15; size: .; V: TRBV19; J: TRBJ2-2; CDR3: CASSIRQDIIGELFF; DNA: TGTGCCAGTAGTATTAGGCAGGACATTATCGGGGAGCTGTTTTTT
D: .; length: 17; size: .; V: TRBV5-1; J: TRBJ1-6; CDR3: CASSLAPAGVYNSPLHF; DNA: TGCGCCAGCAGCTTGGCCCCCGCAGGGGTCTATAATTCACCCCTCCACTTT
D: .; length: 15; size: .; V: TRBV6-6; J: TRBJ1-2; CDR3: CASSYSSTIVYGYTF; DNA: TGTGCCAGCAGTTACTCGAGCACGATAGTCTATGGCTACACCTTC
D: TRBD1; length: 15; size: .; V: TRBV6-5; J: TRBJ1-5; CDR3: CASSSGGTGGQPQHF; DNA: TGTGCCAGCAGCTCCGGTGGGACAGGCGGACAGCCCCAGCATTTT
D: TRBD1; length: 14; size: few; V: TRBV29-1; J: TRBJ2-3; CDR3: CSVAGQGVRDTQYF; DNA: TGCAGCGTGGCAGGACAGGGTGTGAGGGATACGCAGTATTTT
D: .; length: 16; size: .; V: TRBV7-8; J: TRBJ1-5; CDR3: CASSIHQGVGNQPQHF; DNA: TGTGCCAGCAGCATCCACCAGGGTGTAGGCAATCAGCCCCAGCATTTT
D: TRBD2; length: 17; size: .; V: TRBV5-6; J: TRBJ2-4; CDR3: CASSPSGGALTKNIQYF; DNA: TGTGCCAGCAGCCCCAGCGGGGGGGCCCTAACCAAAAACATTCAGTACTTC
D: TRBD1; length: 19; size: once; V: TRBV18; J: TRBJ2-2; CDR3: CASSPLFGVQGAWTGELFF; DNA: TGTGCCAGCTCACCCCTATTTGGAGTACAGGGGGCGTGGACCGGGGAGCTGTTTTTT
D: .; length: 15; size: .; V: TRBV5-5; J: TRBJ1-2; CDR3: CASSPSFTGFNGYTF; DNA: TGTGCCAGCAGCCCGTCCTTCACAGGGTTCAATGGCTACACCTTC
D: .; length: 14; size: .; V: TRBV4-1; J: TRBJ2-7; CDR3: CASSRGGVSYEQYF; DNA: TGCGCCAGCAGCCGAGGCGGGGTCTCCTACGAGCAGTACTTC
D: .; length: 13; size: .; V: TRBV30; J: TRBJ2-7; CDR3: CAWSVSGGSGQYF; DNA: TGTGCCTGGAGTGTGTCCGGCGGCTCGGGGCAGTACTTC
D: .; length: 14; size: .; V: TRBV7-2; J: TRBJ1-2; CDR3: CASSLPGANYGYTF; DNA: TGTGCCAGCAGCTTACCAGGGGCTAACTATGGCTACACCTTC
D: .; length: 14; size: .; V: TRBV19; J: TRBJ1-6; CDR3: CASSRREGNSPLHF; DNA: TGTGCCAGTAGTAGGAGGGAGGGGAATTCACCCCTCCACTTT
D: TRBD1; length: 15; size: once; V: TRBV30; J: TRBJ2-7; CDR3: CAWSGTGQSSYEQYF; DNA: TGTGCCTGGAGTGGAACGGGACAGAGCTCCTACGAGCAGTACTTC
D: .; length: 14; size: once; V: TRBV2; J: TRBJ2-7; CDR3: CASSAPLRSYEQYF; DNA: TGTGCCAGCAGTGCCCCTCTGAGGTCCTACGAGCAGTACTTC
D: TRBD1; length: 17; size: .; V: TRBV27; J: TRBJ1-1; CDR3: CASSLGQGGARWTEAFF; DNA: TGTGCCAGCAGTTTAGGACAGGGGGGCGCCCGCTGGACTGAAGCTTTCTTT
D: .; length: 11; size: .; V: TRBV20-1; J: TRBJ2-7; CDR3: CSAITGFEQYF; DNA: TGCAGTGCTATTACAGGGTTTGAGCAGTACTTC
D: TRBD1; length: 14; size: .; V: TRBV6-6; J: TRBJ1-2; CDR3: CASSTGGLNYGYTF; DNA: TGTGCCAGCAGTACAGGGGGGTTAAACTATGGCTACACCTTC
D: TRBD2; length: 15; size: .; V: TRBV6-5; J: TRBJ2-1; CDR3: CASSYAGLASNEQFF; DNA: TGTGCCAGCAGTTATGCAGGACTAGCGTCCAATGAGCAGTTCTTC
D: .; length: 14; size: few; V: TRBV27; J: TRBJ2-7; CDR3: CASSLQGSSYEQYF; DNA: TGTGCCAGCAGTTTACAGGGGAGCTCCTACGAGCAGTACTTC